This T cell receptor (beta chain) was obtained from a study of T-cell memory formation after mild COVID-19. Study-level information: TCR clusters showed largely donor specificity. Study-level points and caveats: Contracting CD8+ clones were enriched in EMRA, CD4+ mainly in CM and EM. There were some responding clones in pre-infection memory, which suggested that cross-reactive memory had joined.

A remark on this clonotype: The antigen is not known.

Germline V gives CDR1 SGHNT, CDR2 YYREEE (reference sequence). V lost 4 bases and J lost 6; bases outside the gene matches: 7. The length of the CDR3 is 14 residues. 5'RACE with constant-segment primers built TCRalpha and TCRbeta cDNA libraries with UMIs. TCRdb passed the 5' RACE reads through MiXCR, listing each CDR3 protein once. The data contain around 300,000 distinct CDR3 sequences, about 13% of them singletons. The chain recombines TRBV5-4 with TRBJ1-2, with 9 nucleotides matching TRBD1. The sample was PBMCs or a T cell subset sorted from them (not recorded which). The origin of this receptor is a man aged 18-30 years who had mild COVID-19 (a few samples of this study predate the infection). Cell type and time point are not known. CDR3 in DNA: TGTGCCAGCAGCCCGGAACAGGGGGCGGATGGCTACACCTTC. This sequence encodes CASSPEQGADGYTF.